This T cell receptor beta chain was obtained from a study of CD8+CD57+ T cells in acquired aplastic anemia. Study details: Sorted CD4+ and CD8+ cell DNA averaged roughly 3.2 ug. Study-wide results and limits: Patient and control CD8+ Simpson's diversity was not significantly different. Sharing between patients and controls was observed for roughly 30 CD8+ CDR3 sequences.

Template material for TCR beta VDJ and CDR3 profiling consisted of genomic DNA. TCRdb passed the reads through MiXCR, listing each CDR3 protein once. The sample shows about 120,000 distinct CDR3 sequences, about two fifths of them seen only once. The patients chosen for sequencing had shown expansion of CD8+CD57+ cells (detected by flow cytometry). All patients had severe acquired aplastic anemia. In germline, CDR1 is SGDLS, CDR2 YYNGEE. V was clipped by 1 base and J by 4 bases, with 12 bases between them. The CDR3 consists of 16 residues. As for this clonotype: Its target is not known.

This sequence joins TRBV9 and TRBJ1-6; D is possibly TRBD1 (5 bases). This TCR derives from a human donor with aplastic anemia. The sample consisted of sorted CD4+, CD8+, or CD8+CD57+ T cells (not recorded which) from PBMCs. The CDR3 sequence is CASSVRGTDYNSPLHF. DNA for the CDR3: TGTGCCAGCAGCGTACGGGGGACGGATTATAATTCACCCCTCCACTTT. Together with reference TRBV9 and TRBJ1-6, the CDR3 gives the full variable domain: DSGVTQTPKHLITATGQRVTLRCSPRSGDLSVYWYQQSLDQGLQFLIQYYNGEERAKGNILERFSAQQFPDLHSELNLSSLELGDSALYFCASSVRGTDYNSPLHFGNGTRLTVT.